The rows below give T cell receptor beta chains drawn from one sample of a study of blood T cell repertoires in COVID-19. Some clones are missing from TCRdb's copy, which holds only in-frame ones; the method was immunoSEQ multiplex PCR. The sample lists roughly 43,000 clones, 88% seen once, with about 4.6% in the top ten. Sequencing input: peripheral blood. The receptor set was obtained from a human donor in a cohort sampled during active COVID-19. CDR3s include the opening cysteine and the closing phenylalanine or tryptophan.

>TRBJ1-4|TRBV11-2
CASALKVSREKLFF
>TRBJ1-1|TRBV6-2/TRBV6-3
CASSYPFSRLNTEAFF
>TRBJ2-7|TRBV30
CAWSGLAGSSRYEQYF
>TRBJ2-5|TRBV7-2
CASSPSRETQYF
>TRBJ2-1|TRBV5-4
CATTFLSSYNEQFF
>TRBJ2-1|TRBV5-8
CASRAGTGLYNEQFF
>TRBJ2-3|TRBV27
CASRRWGDTDTQYF
>TRBJ1-1|TRBV7-8
CASTDSVTEAFF
>TRBJ1-6|TRBV11-1
CASSLPDRGDNSPLHF
>TRBJ2-7|TRBV28
CASTPPGQGYEQYF
>TRBJ2-1|TRBV18
CASSPGTSATFNEQFF
>TRBJ1-2|TRBV6-5
CASMSQVDVYTF
>TRBJ1-3|TRBV19
CATKDGTLSGNTIYF
>TRBJ2-7|TRBV5-4
CASSFGAGTIYEQYF
>TRBJ1-1|TRBV3-1/TRBV3-2
CASSQVAGGTEAFF
>TRBJ1-2|TRBV5-1
CASSTDAVGYTF
>TRBJ2-7|TRBV6-2/TRBV6-3
CASSRTQGHTYEQYF
>TRBJ1-2|TRBV6-2/TRBV6-3
CASSYGQNYGYTF
>TRBJ1-2|TRBV12-3/TRBV12-4
CASSLSTGYGYTF
>TRBJ1-1|TRBV3-1/TRBV3-2
CASSQGLEAFF
>TRBJ2-1|TRBV4-2
CASSQDRVGLEQFF
>TRBJ2-1|TRBV9
CASSIDRELMDEQFF
>TRBJ2-3|TRBV19
CASSKGLAGGPGDTQYF
>TRBJ2-1|TRBV7-6
CASSFYRDSRNEQFF
>TRBJ1-1|TRBV3-1/TRBV3-2
CASSPGQQNTEAFF
>TRBJ1-4|TRBV27
CASSLTGENEKLFF
>TRBJ1-5|TRBV19
CASTGQGFLGRQPQHF
>TRBJ2-1|TRBV28
CASSSRGAGSNYNEQFF
>TRBJ2-1|TRBV11-2
CASSHGLANNEQFF
>TRBJ2-7|TRBV11-3
CASSLGLGTSGYEQYF
>TRBJ2-3|TRBV4-1
CASSQVPEALTDTQYF
>TRBJ2-7|TRBV9
CASSPGLAGVSEQYF
>TRBJ1-1|TRBV27
CASSLGTGRTEAFF
>TRBJ2-7|TRBV9
CASSSREGPQYF
>TRBJ2-1|TRBV27
CASRKGQGAYNEQFF
>TRBJ1-6|TRBV4-1
CASSQGHRGSPLHF
>TRBJ2-3|TRBV28
CASSLEDRAFSDTQYF